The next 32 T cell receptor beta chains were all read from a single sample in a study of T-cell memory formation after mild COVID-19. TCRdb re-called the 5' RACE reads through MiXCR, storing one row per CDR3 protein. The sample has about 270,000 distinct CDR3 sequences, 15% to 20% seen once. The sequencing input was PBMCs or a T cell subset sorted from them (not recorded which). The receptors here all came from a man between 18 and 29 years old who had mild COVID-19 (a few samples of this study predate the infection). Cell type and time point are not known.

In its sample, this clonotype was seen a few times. The CDR3 is CSVRTGPYQETQYF. The CDR3 region has the DNA TGCAGCGTTCGGACAGGGCCGTACCAAGAGACCCAGTACTTC. V usage is TRBV29-1 and J usage is TRBJ2-5; 8 bases agree with TRBD1. CDR1 is SQVTM, CDR2 ANQGSEA, per germline. CDR3 length: 14 amino acids. V shed 5 bases, J shed 0 bases, and the junction held 5 bases outside the gene matches. Supplemented by reference TRBV29-1 and TRBJ2-5, the full variable domain reads SAVISQKPSRDICQRGTSLTIQCQVDSQVTMMFWYRQQPGQSLTLIATANQGSEATYESGFVIDKFPISRPNLTFSTLTVSNMSPEDSSIYLCSVRTGPYQETQYFGPGTRLLVL.

The CDR3 region is CASSHGTGSRYEQYF. Written as DNA, the CDR3 is TGTGCCAGCAGCCACGGGACAGGGAGCCGCTACGAGCAGTACTTC. This chain joins TRBV4-2 and TRBJ2-7; 9 bases match TRBD1. CDR3 length: 15 residues. Trimming took 3 bases from V and 3 from J; bases not matched to a gene: 6. Germline loops: CDR1 LGHNA, CDR2 YNFKEQ.

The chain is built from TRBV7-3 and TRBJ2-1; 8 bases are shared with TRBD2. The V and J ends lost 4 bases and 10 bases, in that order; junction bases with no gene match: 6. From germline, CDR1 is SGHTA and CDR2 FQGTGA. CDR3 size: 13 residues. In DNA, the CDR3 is TGTGCCAGCAGCTCGGAACGGGAGGGCGAGCAGTTCTTC. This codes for CASSSEREGEQFF. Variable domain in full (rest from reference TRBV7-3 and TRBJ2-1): GAGVSQTPSNKVTEKGKYVELRCDPISGHTALYWYRQSLGQGPEFLIYFQGTGAADDSGLPNDRFFAVRPEGSVSTLKIQRTERGDSAVYLCASSSEREGEQFFGPGTRLTVL.

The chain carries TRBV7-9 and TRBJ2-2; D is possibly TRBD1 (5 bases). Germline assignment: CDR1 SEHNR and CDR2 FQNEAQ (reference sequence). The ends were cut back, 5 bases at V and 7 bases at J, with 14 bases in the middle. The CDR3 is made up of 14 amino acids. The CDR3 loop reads CASSIAGLVGELFF. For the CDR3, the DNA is TGTGCCAGCAGCATCGCAGGGTTGGTCGGGGAGCTGTTTTTT.

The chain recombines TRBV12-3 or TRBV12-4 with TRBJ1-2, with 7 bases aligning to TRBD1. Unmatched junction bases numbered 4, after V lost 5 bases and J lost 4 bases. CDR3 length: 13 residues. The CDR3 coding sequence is TGTGCCAGCAGTCCACAGGGGACCTATGGCTACACCTTC. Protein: CASSPQGTYGYTF.

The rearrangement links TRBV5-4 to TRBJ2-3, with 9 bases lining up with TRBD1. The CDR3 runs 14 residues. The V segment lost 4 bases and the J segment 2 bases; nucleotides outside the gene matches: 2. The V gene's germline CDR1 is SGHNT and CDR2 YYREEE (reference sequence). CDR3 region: CASSVQGATDTQYF. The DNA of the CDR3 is TGTGCCAGCAGCGTACAGGGGGCCACAGATACGCAGTATTTT.

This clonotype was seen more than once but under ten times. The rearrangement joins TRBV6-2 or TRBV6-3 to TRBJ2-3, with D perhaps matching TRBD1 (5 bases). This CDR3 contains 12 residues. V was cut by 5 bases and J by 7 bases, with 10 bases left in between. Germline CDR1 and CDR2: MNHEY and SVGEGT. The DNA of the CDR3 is TGTGCCAGCAGTGTAAAGGGGCATACGCAGTATTTT. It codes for CASSVKGHTQYF.

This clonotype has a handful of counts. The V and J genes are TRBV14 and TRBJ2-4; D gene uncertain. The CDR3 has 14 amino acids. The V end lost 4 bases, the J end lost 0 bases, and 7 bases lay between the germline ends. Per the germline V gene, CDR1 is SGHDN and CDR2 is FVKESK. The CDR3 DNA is TGTGCCAGCAGCCCATGGGGAGCCAAAAACATTCAGTACTTC. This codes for CASSPWGAKNIQYF.

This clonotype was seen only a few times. The CDR3 loop is CASSQARQEHYGYTF. The DNA of the CDR3 is TGTGCCAGCAGTCAAGCGAGACAGGAACACTATGGCTACACCTTC. The chain employs TRBV6-6 and TRBJ1-2; perhaps TRBD1 as D (6 bases). In germline, CDR1 is MNHNY, CDR2 SVGAGI (reference sequence). V dropped 5 bases and J dropped 3 bases, with 16 bases sitting between them. The CDR3 is made up of 15 amino acids.

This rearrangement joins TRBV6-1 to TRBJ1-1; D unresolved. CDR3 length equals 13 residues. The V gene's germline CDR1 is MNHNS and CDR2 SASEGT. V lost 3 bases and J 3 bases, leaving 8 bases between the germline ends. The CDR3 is CASSDPWDTEAFF. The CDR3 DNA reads TGTGCCAGCAGTGATCCTTGGGACACTGAAGCTTTCTTT.

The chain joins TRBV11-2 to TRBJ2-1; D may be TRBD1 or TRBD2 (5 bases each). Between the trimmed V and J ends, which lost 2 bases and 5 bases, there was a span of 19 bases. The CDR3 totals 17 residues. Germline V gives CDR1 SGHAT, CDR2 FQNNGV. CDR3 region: CASSLSRPSGPHNEQFF. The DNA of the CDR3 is TGTGCCAGCAGCTTATCCCGGCCGTCGGGACCCCACAATGAGCAGTTCTTC.

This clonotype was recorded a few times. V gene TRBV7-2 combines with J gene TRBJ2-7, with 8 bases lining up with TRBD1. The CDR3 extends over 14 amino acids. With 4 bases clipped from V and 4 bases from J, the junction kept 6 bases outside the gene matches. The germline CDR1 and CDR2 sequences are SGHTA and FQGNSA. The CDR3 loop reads CASSSGDRLYEQYV. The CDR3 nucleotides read TGTGCCAGCAGCTCTGGGGACAGGCTTTACGAGCAGTACGTC.

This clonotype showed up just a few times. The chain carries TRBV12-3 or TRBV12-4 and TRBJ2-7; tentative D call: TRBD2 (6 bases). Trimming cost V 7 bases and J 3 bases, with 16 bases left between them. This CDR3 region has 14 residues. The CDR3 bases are TGTGCCAGCACCCCCGGCCAGGGAGGCTACGAGCAGTACTTC. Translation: CASTPGQGGYEQYF.

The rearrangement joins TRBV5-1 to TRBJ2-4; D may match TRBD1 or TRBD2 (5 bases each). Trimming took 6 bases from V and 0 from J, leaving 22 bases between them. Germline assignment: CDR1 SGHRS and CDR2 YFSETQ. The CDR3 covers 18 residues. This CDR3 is CASTPSEGRELAKNIQYF. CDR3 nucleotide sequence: TGCGCCAGCACCCCGAGTGAGGGGCGAGAGCTAGCCAAAAACATTCAGTACTTC. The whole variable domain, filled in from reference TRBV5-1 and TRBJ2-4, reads KAGVTQTPRYLIKTRGQQVTLSCSPISGHRSVSWYQQTPGQGLQFLFEYFSETQRNKGNFPGRFSGRQFSNSRSEMNVSTLELGDSALYLCASTPSEGRELAKNIQYFGAGTRLSVL.

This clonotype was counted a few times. Here the CDR3 DNA reads TGTGCCAGCAGCTCACTTCACCAGAGTCCGGGACAGGGGTCTTTCCCCTATGGCTACACCTTC. It translates to CASSSLHQSPGQGSFPYGYTF. The chain combines TRBV5-6 with TRBJ1-2; the match to TRBD1 covers 10 bases. The germline gives CDR1 SGHDT, CDR2 YYEEEE. Losses at the gene ends were 3 bases for V and 4 bases for J; bases not matched to a gene: 24. This CDR3 region has 21 residues.

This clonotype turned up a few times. DNA for the CDR3: TGCGCCAGCAGCCAAGGAATACAGCTCTCCTACGAGCAGTACTTC. Translating gives CASSQGIQLSYEQYF. The V and J genes are TRBV4-3 and TRBJ2-7; D is ambiguous. The CDR3 contains 15 residues. CDR1 is LGHNA, CDR2 YSLEER, per germline. Deletions cut 1 base from V and 0 bases from J, with 10 bases between.

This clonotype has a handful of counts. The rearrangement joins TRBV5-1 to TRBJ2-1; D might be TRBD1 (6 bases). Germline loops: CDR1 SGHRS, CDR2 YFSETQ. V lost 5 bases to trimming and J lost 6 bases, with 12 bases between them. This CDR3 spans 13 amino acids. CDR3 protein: CASRDRMGNEQFF. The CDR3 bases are TGCGCCAGCAGAGACAGGATGGGCAATGAGCAGTTCTTC.

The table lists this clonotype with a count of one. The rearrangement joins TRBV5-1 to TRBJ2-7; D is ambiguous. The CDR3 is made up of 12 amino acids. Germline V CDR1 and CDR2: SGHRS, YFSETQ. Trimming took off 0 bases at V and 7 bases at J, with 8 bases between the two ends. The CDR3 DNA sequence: TGCGCCAGCAGCTTGGCCTTCAGAGAGCAGTACTTC. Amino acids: CASSLAFREQYF.

The CDR3 reads CASRSGLFTEAFF. CDR3 DNA sequence: TGTGCCAGCAGATCAGGGTTGTTCACTGAAGCTTTCTTT. The chain has TRBV11-1 and TRBJ1-1, with D possibly matching TRBD1 (5 bases). The V end was cut by 6 bases, the J end by 4 bases, with 12 bases between. The germline gives CDR1 SGHAT, CDR2 FQDESV (reference sequence). The CDR3 has 13 amino acids.

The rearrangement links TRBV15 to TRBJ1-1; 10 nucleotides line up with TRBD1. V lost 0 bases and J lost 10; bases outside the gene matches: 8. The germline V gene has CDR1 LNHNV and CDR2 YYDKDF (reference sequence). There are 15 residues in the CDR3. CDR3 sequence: CATSRDWDRGLLAFF. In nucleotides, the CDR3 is TGTGCCACCAGCAGAGATTGGGACAGGGGTTTATTAGCTTTCTTT.

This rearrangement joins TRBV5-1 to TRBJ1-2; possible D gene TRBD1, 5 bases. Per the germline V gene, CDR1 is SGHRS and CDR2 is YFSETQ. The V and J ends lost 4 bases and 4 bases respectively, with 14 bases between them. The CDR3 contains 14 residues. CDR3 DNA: TGCGCCAGCAGCCGACAAGGGGACGGCTATGGCTACACCTTC. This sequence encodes CASSRQGDGYGYTF.

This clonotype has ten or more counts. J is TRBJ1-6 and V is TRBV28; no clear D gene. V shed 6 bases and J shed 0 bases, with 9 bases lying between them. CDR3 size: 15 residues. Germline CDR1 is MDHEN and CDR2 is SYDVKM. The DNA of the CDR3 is TGTGCCAGCAGCCCTCGGGGCTCCTATAATTCACCCCTCCACTTT. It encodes CASSPRGSYNSPLHF.

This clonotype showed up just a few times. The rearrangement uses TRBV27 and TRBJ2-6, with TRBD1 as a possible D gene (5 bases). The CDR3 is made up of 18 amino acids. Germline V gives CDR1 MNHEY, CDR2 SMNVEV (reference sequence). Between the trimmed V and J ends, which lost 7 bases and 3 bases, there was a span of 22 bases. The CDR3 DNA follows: TGTGCCAGCAAACCCGACGCAGGGTCAAGAGGTGGGGCCAACGTCCTGACTTTC. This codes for CASKPDAGSRGGANVLTF.

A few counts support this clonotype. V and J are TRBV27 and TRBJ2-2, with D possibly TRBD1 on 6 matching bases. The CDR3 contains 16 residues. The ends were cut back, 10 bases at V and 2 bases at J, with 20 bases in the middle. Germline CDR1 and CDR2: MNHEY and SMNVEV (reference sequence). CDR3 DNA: TGTGCCACCGCAGTCTATGCAGGGGATAACACCGGGGAGCTGTTTTTT. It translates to CATAVYAGDNTGELFF.

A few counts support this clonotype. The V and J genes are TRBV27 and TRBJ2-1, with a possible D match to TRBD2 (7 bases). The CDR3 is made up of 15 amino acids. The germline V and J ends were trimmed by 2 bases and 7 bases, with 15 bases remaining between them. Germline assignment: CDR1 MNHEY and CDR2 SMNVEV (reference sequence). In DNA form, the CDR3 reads TGTGCCAGCAGTTTACGCGGGGGCACAGGAAATGAGCAGTTCTTC. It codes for CASSLRGGTGNEQFF.

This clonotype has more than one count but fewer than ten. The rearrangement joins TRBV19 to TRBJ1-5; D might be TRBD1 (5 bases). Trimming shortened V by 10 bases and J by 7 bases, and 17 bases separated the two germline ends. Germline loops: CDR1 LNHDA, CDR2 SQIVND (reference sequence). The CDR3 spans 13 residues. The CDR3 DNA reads TGTGCCACAGCGCTTGGGGCGGGCCAGCCCCAGCATTTT. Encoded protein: CATALGAGQPQHF.

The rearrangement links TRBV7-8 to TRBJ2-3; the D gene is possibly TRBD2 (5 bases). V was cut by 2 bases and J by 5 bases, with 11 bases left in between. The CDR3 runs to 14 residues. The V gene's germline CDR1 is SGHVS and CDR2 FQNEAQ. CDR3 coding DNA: TGTGCCAGCAGCTTAAGGGCCGGGGTAGATACGCAGTATTTT. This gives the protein CASSLRAGVDTQYF.

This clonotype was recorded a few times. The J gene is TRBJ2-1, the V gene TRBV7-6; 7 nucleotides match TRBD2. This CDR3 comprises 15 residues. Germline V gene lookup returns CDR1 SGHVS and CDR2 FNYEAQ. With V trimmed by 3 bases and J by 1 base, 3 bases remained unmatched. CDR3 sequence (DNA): TGTGCCAGCAGCTTCCCTAGCGGATCCTACAATGAGCAGTTCTTC. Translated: CASSFPSGSYNEQFF.

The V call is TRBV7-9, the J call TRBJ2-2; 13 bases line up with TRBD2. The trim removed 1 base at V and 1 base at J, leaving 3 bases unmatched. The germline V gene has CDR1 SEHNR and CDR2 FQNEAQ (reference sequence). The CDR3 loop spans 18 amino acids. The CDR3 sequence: CASSLGLAGGLNTGELFF. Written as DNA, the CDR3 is TGTGCCAGCAGCTTAGGACTAGCGGGGGGCCTGAACACCGGGGAGCTGTTTTTT. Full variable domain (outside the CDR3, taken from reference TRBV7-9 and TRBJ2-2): DTGVSQNPRHKITKRGQNVTFRCDPISEHNRLYWYRQTLGQGPEFLTYFQNEAQLEKSRLLSDRFSAERPKGSFSTLEIQRTEQGDSAMYLCASSLGLAGGLNTGELFFGEGSRLTVL.

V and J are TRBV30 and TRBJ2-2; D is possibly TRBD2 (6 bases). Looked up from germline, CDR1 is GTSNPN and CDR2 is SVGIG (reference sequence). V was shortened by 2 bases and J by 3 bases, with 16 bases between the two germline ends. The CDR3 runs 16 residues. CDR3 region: CAWSSPPRGDTGELFF. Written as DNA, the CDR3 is TGTGCCTGGAGTAGCCCCCCGCGGGGCGACACCGGGGAGCTGTTTTTT.

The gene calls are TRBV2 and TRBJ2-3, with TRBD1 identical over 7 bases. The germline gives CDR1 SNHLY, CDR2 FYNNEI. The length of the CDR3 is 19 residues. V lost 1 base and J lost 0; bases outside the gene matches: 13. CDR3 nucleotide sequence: TGTGCCAGCAGTGAAGTACCAGGCAGGACAGGAGCTAGCACAGATACGCAGTATTTT. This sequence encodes CASSEVPGRTGASTDTQYF.

The CDR3 bases are TGTGCCAGCAGCTTAGGATCGGGGAACCCAAAAGCTTTCTTT. This sequence encodes CASSLGSGNPKAFF. The rearrangement uses TRBV7-3 and TRBJ1-1; the D is unclear. This CDR3 is 14 amino acids long. Germline CDR1 reads SGHTA; CDR2 reads FQGTGA. V gave up 2 bases and J gave up 9 bases, with 16 bases separating them. The full variable domain, completed using reference TRBV7-3 and TRBJ1-1, is GAGVSQTPSNKVTEKGKYVELRCDPISGHTALYWYRQSLGQGPEFLIYFQGTGAADDSGLPNDRFFAVRPEGSVSTLKIQRTERGDSAVYLCASSLGSGNPKAFFGQGTRLTVV.